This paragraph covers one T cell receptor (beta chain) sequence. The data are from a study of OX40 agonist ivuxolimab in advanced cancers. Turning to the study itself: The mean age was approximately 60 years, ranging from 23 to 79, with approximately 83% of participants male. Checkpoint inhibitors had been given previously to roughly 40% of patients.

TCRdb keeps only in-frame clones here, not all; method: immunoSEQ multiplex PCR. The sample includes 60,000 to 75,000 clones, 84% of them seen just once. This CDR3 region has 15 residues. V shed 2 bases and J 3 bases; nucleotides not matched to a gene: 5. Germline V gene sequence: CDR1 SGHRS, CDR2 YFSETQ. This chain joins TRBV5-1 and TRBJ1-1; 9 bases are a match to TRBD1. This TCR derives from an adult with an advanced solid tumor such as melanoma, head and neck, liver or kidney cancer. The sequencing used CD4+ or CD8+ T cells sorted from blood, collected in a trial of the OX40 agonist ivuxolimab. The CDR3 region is CASSLGQGPYTEAFF. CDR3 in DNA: TGCGCCAGCAGCTTAGGACAGGGGCCTTACACTGAAGCTTTCTTT. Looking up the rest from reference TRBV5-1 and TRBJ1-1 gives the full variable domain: KAGVTQTPRYLIKTRGQQVTLSCSPISGHRSVSWYQQTPGQGLQFLFEYFSETQRNKGNFPGRFSGRQFSNSRSEMNVSTLELGDSALYLCASSLGQGPYTEAFFGQGTRLTVV.